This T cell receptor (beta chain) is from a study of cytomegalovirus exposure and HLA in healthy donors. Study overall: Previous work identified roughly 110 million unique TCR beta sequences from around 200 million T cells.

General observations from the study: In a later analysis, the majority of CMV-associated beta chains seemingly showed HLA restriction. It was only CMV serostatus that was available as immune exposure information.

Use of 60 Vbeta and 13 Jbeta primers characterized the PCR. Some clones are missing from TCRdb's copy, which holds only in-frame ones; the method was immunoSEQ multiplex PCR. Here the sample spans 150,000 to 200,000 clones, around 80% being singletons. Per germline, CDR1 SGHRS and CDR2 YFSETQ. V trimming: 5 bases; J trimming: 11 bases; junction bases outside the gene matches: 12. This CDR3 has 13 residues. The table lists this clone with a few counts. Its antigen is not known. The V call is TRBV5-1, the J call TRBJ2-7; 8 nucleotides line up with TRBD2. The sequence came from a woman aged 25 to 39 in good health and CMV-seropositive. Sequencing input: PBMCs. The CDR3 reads CASRTGAGGGKYF. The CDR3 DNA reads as TGCGCCAGCAGGACTGGGGCGGGAGGTGGAAAGTACTTC. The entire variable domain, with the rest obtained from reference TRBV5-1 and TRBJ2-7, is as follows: KAGVTQTPRYLIKTRGQQVTLSCSPISGHRSVSWYQQTPGQGLQFLFEYFSETQRNKGNFPGRFSGRQFSNSRSEMNVSTLELGDSALYLCASRTGAGGGKYFGPGTRLTVT.